This T cell receptor beta chain is from a study of control samples from healthy donors and cancer patients. The CDR3 loop spans 15 amino acids. Germline V lookup: CDR1 SGDLS, CDR2 YYNGEE. Trimming stripped 0 bases from V and 4 bases from J, with 8 bases between. Produced via immunoSEQ multiplex PCR; TCRdb's table is partial and in-frame only. The table lists approximately 110,000 clones, 90% of them singletons, with roughly 4.5% in the top ten. Only a few counts were recorded for this clone. The V call is TRBV9, the J call TRBJ1-6; D is unclear. The receptor's source is a human donor in good health. The donor label of this sample is uncertain. Material: blood. CDR3 amino acids: CASSVAVGYNSPLHF. CDR3 coding DNA: TGTGCCAGCAGCGTAGCCGTAGGGTATAATTCACCCCTCCACTTT.